The 2 T cell receptor beta chains below all came from one sample that was sequenced in a study of shared clonotypes between healthy human individuals. TCRdb's copy holds only in-frame clones and misses some; the assay was immunoSEQ multiplex PCR. The sample lists 1,100,000 or so clones, around three quarters occurring once. The sequenced sample was memory CD4+ T cells from PBMCs. Noted subset: CD45RA-negative fraction. The receptors were gathered from a man in his late teens or twenties in good health. Some clones in this sample may be carry-over from other donors' samples.

The chain carries TRBV7-2 and TRBJ1-4, with a tentative D call TRBD1 (6 bases). Germline-derived CDR1 and CDR2 are SGHTA and FQGNSA. Trimming removed 4 bases at V and 6 bases at J, with 24 bases between. This CDR3 has 18 residues. The chain's CDR3 is CASSSSPLQGFKDEKLFF. CDR3 in DNA: TGTGCCAGCAGCTCCTCCCCCCTCCAGGGGTTCAAGGATGAAAAACTGTTTTTT.

This chain uses TRBV27 with TRBJ2-7, with D tentatively TRBD2 (5 bases). V was clipped by 8 bases and J by 0 bases, with 14 bases between them. This CDR3 contains 14 residues. CDR1 is MNHEY, CDR2 SMNVEV, per germline (reference sequence). The CDR3 loop reads CASRRGGSSYEQYF. DNA of the CDR3: TGTGCCAGCCGCCGGGGTGGGAGCTCCTACGAGCAGTACTTC.